The sample holds one count of the clone carrying this T cell receptor beta chain. The antigen is not known. The data were obtained in a study of T cell responses to AZD1222 COVID-19 vaccine. The germline gives CDR1 SQVTM, CDR2 ANQGSEA. V was pared by 6 bases and J by 1 base, with 12 bases of the junction left unmatched. This CDR3 contains 16 residues. Generated by immunoSEQ multiplex PCR, the TCRdb table keeps only in-frame clones and is missing some. The sample has about 180,000 clones, more than 80% seen once. Study findings and constraints: Nearly half of spike-specific TCRs reportedly target unmutated variant regions. Repertoires were collected only later (after the peak T cell response had occurred). Recipients of AZD1222 seropositive at baseline numbered only 5 or 6.

The clonotype was recovered from an adult who received the MenACWY meningococcal vaccine as a control. The specimen comprised peripheral blood, sampled 28 days after the second dose of the MenACWY control vaccine. J is TRBJ2-7 and V is TRBV29-1, with 10 positions matching TRBD2. The CDR3 reads CSVHQRATSGSYEQYF. CDR3 in DNA: TGCAGCGTCCACCAGAGAGCGACTAGCGGGTCCTACGAGCAGTACTTC.